This T cell receptor (beta chain) originates from a study of blood T cell repertoires in COVID-19. The V gene lost 1 base and the J gene lost 5 bases, with 12 bases spanning the gap. The CDR3 is made up of 15 amino acids. The protocol was immunoSEQ multiplex PCR, while the TCRdb copy is restricted to in-frame clones and leaves out a portion. The data contain 200,000 to 250,000 clones, 86% of them singletons. This clone was detected once. This receptor was obtained from a woman in her 40s with acute COVID-19. Material: PBMCs or T cells enriched from blood (not recorded which). V gene TRBV23-1 combines with J gene TRBJ1-5; D is ambiguous. TRBV23-1 is an open reading frame whose function is uncertain. The CDR3 bases are TGCGCCAGCAGTCAATACGAGGCGGGATATCAGCCCCAGCATTTT. This codes for CASSQYEAGYQPQHF.